This entry lists 23 T cell receptor beta chains sequenced from one sample in a study of CD4 T cells in relation to SARS-CoV-2 and coronaviruses. What these receptors recognize is not known. The protocol was immunoSEQ multiplex PCR, while the TCRdb copy is restricted to in-frame clones and leaves out a portion. The repertoire holds tens of thousands of clones, with 65% to 85% as singletons. The unexposed donors gave CD4+ T cells in about 2011-2018, prior to COVID-19. After roughly ten days of culture, CD4+ T cells were isolated. The sample was CD4+ T cells from PBMCs, cultured in vitro. The origin of the receptors is a human donor in good health.

The gene calls are TRBV7-7 and TRBJ2-3, with D perhaps assigned TRBD1 or TRBD2 (5 bases each). Germline assignment: CDR1 SSHAT and CDR2 FNYEAQ (reference sequence). There are 13 residues in the CDR3. V lost 5 bases and J 4 bases, leaving 10 bases between the germline ends. The CDR3: CASSLGTADTQYF. For the CDR3, the DNA is TGTGCCAGCAGCCTCGGGACGGCAGATACGCAGTATTTT.

This chain links TRBV4-1 with TRBJ2-1; perhaps TRBD1 as D (6 bases). Germline CDR1 is MGHRA and CDR2 is YSYEKL. This CDR3 has 17 residues. V was clipped by 0 bases and J by 7 bases, with 19 bases between them. The CDR3 here is CASSQDQSRGPSNEQFF. The CDR3 DNA reads as TGCGCCAGCAGCCAAGATCAAAGCAGGGGCCCTAGTAATGAGCAGTTCTTC.

This chain connects TRBV7-8 to TRBJ2-1; D gene ambiguous. This CDR3 has 16 amino acids. V was cut by 1 base and J by 0 bases, with 10 bases left in between. Germline CDR1 is SGHVS and CDR2 is FQNEAQ. CDR3 bases: TGTGCCAGCAGCTTAGTAGGCTCCAGCTCCTACAATGAGCAGTTCTTC. Translation gives CASSLVGSSSYNEQFF.

V is TRBV18 and J is TRBJ1-5; the match to TRBD1 covers 10 bases. V gave up 2 bases and J gave up 2 bases; unmatched junction bases: 3. Germline lookup yields CDR1 KGHSH and CDR2 LQKENI. CDR3 length: 16 residues. The CDR3 bases are TGTGCCAGCTCACCAGCGGGGACAGGGGGCAATCAGCCCCAGCATTTT. Amino acid sequence: CASSPAGTGGNQPQHF.

This clone appeared a few times. The chain's CDR3 is CASSERSSGIDEQYF. The DNA of the CDR3 is TGTGCCAGCAGTGAAAGGTCTAGCGGGATCGACGAGCAGTACTTC. V is TRBV2 and J is TRBJ2-7, with 9 bases matching TRBD2. From germline, CDR1 is SNHLY and CDR2 FYNNEI. Trimming removed 2 bases from V and 5 bases from J; junction bases left unmatched: 7. The CDR3 extends over 15 amino acids.

The V and J genes are TRBV24-1 and TRBJ2-5; unclear D gene. The V gene lost 2 bases and the J gene lost 0 bases, with 3 bases spanning the gap. The V gene's germline CDR1 is KGHDR and CDR2 SFDVKD. This CDR3 is 13 amino acids long. In DNA, the CDR3 is TGTGCCACCAGTGATTCCTACCAAGAGACCCAGTACTTC. Translation gives CATSDSYQETQYF.

This clone was counted once. This rearrangement joins TRBV3-1 (or the pseudogene TRBV3-2) to TRBJ1-2; a possible D gene is TRBD1 (5 bases). V shed 0 bases and J shed 5 bases, with 19 bases lying between them. The CDR3 loop spans 17 amino acids. The germline CDR1 and CDR2 sequences are LGHDT and YNNKEL (reference sequence). In DNA, the CDR3 is TGTGCCAGCAGCCAAGATCACCGTCAGCGGGGGGGATATGGCTACACCTTC. Translation: CASSQDHRQRGGYGYTF.

This chain links TRBV3-1 (or the pseudogene TRBV3-2) with TRBJ2-2; no firm D call. V lost 4 bases to trimming and J lost 6 bases, with 6 bases between them. Germline lookup yields CDR1 LGHDT and CDR2 YNNKEL (reference sequence). The CDR3 is 12 residues long. CDR3 coding DNA: TGTGCCAGCAGCCCACGCGCCGGGGAGCTGTTTTTT. It yields the protein CASSPRAGELFF.

The CDR3 here is CASSLQGVYGYTF. For the CDR3, the DNA is TGTGCCAGCAGCTTGCAGGGGGTCTATGGCTACACCTTC. The chain couples TRBV3-1 (or the pseudogene TRBV3-2) to TRBJ1-2; 7 bases match TRBD1. The V gene end was trimmed by 5 bases and the J gene end by 4 bases; junction bases not matched to a gene: 4. The CDR3 length is 13 residues. CDR1 LGHDT and CDR2 YNNKEL come from the germline V gene (reference sequence).

This chain links TRBV29-1 with TRBJ2-5, with 13 bases fitting TRBD2. Looked up from germline, CDR1 is SQVTM and CDR2 is ANQGSEA. J was trimmed by 5 bases and V by 4 bases; bases with no gene match: 7. The CDR3 is 15 residues long. This CDR3 is CSVGTSGRKGETQYF. CDR3 nucleotides: TGCAGCGTTGGGACTAGCGGGAGAAAGGGGGAGACCCAGTACTTC.

This clone occurred once. The chain couples TRBV9 to TRBJ2-1, with 13 bases that match TRBD2. The V gene's germline CDR1 is SGDLS and CDR2 YYNGEE. The J segment lost 4 bases and the V segment lost 4 bases, leaving 5 bases of the junction unmatched. The CDR3 has 16 amino acids. CDR3: CASSRTSGSLYNEQFF. As DNA, the CDR3 is TGTGCCAGCAGCCGGACTAGCGGGAGTTTATACAATGAGCAGTTCTTC. The entire variable domain, with the rest obtained from reference TRBV9 and TRBJ2-1, is as follows: DSGVTQTPKHLITATGQRVTLRCSPRSGDLSVYWYQQSLDQGLQFLIQYYNGEERAKGNILERFSAQQFPDLHSELNLSSLELGDSALYFCASSRTSGSLYNEQFFGPGTRLTVL.

Here the CDR3 reads CASSSSLGGGQETQYF. CDR3 nucleotides: TGTGCCAGCAGCTCCTCCCTAGGGGGGGGCCAAGAGACCCAGTACTTC. The chain couples TRBV11-3 to TRBJ2-5, with D tentatively TRBD2 (7 bases). V lost 4 bases to trimming and J lost 1 base, with 16 bases between them. This CDR3 region has 16 residues. From germline, CDR1 is SGHNT and CDR2 YENEEA.

This chain joins TRBV7-8 and TRBJ2-3; no clear D gene. CDR3 size: 15 residues. Trimming left V 1 base short and J 5 bases short, with 13 bases between. CDR1 and CDR2 from the germline V gene are SGHVS and FQNEAQ. CDR3 protein: CASSLVYSAGDTQYF. CDR3 bases: TGTGCCAGCAGCTTAGTGTACTCGGCAGGAGATACGCAGTATTTT.

The V gene is TRBV29-1, the J gene TRBJ2-5, with no clear D. V lost 4 bases to trimming and J lost 5 bases, with 8 bases between them. The CDR3 loop spans 11 amino acids. CDR1 and CDR2 from the germline V gene are SQVTM and ANQGSEA. This chain's CDR3 is CSVVSRETQYF. The CDR3, as DNA: TGCAGCGTTGTGAGTCGGGAGACCCAGTACTTC.

The chain uses TRBV12-3 or TRBV12-4 and TRBJ1-4; D is unclear. The CDR3 sequence is 13 residues long. V lost 6 bases, J lost 8 bases, and 13 bases lay in between. The CDR3 coding sequence is TGTGCCAGCAGGAGAGAGGAAGGGGAAAAACTGTTTTTT. Protein: CASRREEGEKLFF.

The chain uses TRBV3-1 (or the pseudogene TRBV3-2) and TRBJ2-1; 7 positions agree with TRBD2. The germline V gene has CDR1 LGHDT and CDR2 YNNKEL (reference sequence). The CDR3 has 13 residues. J lost 8 bases, V lost 4 bases, and 5 bases had no gene match. CDR3 nucleotides: TGTGCCAGCAGCCGCGGGAGAAGGGATGAGCAGTTCTTC. Residues: CASSRGRRDEQFF.

This clone has only a few counts. This chain joins TRBV6-5 and TRBJ2-3, with 13 positions matching TRBD2. From germline, CDR1 is MNHEY and CDR2 SVGAGI. The length of the CDR3 is 14 residues. The DNA of the CDR3 is TGTCGGTCCTGTAGGACTAGCGGGAGAGGTACGCAGTATTTT. Translated, it gives CRSCRTSGRGTQYF.

The V and J genes are TRBV7-2 and TRBJ1-2; D is unresolved. This CDR3 has 14 amino acids. CDR1 and CDR2 from the germline V gene are SGHTA and FQGNSA. Trimming took 4 bases from V and 7 from J, leaving 16 bases between them. The chain's CDR3 is CASSSPGFLGGYTF. The CDR3, as DNA: TGTGCCAGCAGCTCCCCCGGGTTCTTGGGTGGCTACACCTTC.

V is TRBV5-1 and J is TRBJ2-2; D is possibly TRBD1 or TRBD2 (5 bases each). In germline, CDR1 is SGHRS, CDR2 YFSETQ. V lost 0 bases and J lost 5, with 14 bases in between. This CDR3 region has 16 residues. The CDR3: CASSLAGLAGTGELFF. The CDR3 bases are TGCGCCAGCAGCTTGGCCGGGCTAGCAGGGACCGGGGAGCTGTTTTTT.

The chain links TRBV25-1 to TRBJ2-3; 8 bases match TRBD2. The CDR3 has 16 amino acids. V lost 4 bases to trimming and J lost 5 bases; unmatched junction nucleotides: 11. CDR1 MGHDK and CDR2 SYGVNS come from the germline V gene. CDR3 nucleotide sequence: TGTGCCAGCAGTGCCCCCGGGGGACTAGGTTTAGATACGCAGTATTTT. Its translation is CASSAPGGLGLDTQYF.

This sequence joins TRBV12-3 or TRBV12-4 and TRBJ1-5; no definite D call. The CDR3 has 13 residues. The V and J ends lost 1 base and 0 bases respectively, with 1 base between them. The CDR3 coding sequence is TGTGCCAGCAGTTTAGGTAGCAATCAGCCCCAGCATTTT. This codes for CASSLGSNQPQHF.

The chain links TRBV30 to TRBJ2-1; D is unresolved. Germline V CDR1 and CDR2: GTSNPN, SVGIG (reference sequence). Trimming removed 2 bases from V and 10 bases from J, with 18 bases in between. The CDR3 contains 14 residues. The DNA of the CDR3 is TGTGCCTGGAGTCCGACGACGACTGATAACGAGCAGTTCTTC. This translates into CAWSPTTTDNEQFF.

The rearrangement links TRBV2 to TRBJ2-5; D gene ambiguous. CDR1 and CDR2 (germline): SNHLY, FYNNEI. V dropped 2 bases and J dropped 1 base, with 11 bases sitting between them. The CDR3 extends over 15 amino acids. The CDR3 bases are TGTGCCAGCAGTGAAACTCGGGTTCGCCAAGAGACCCAGTACTTC. Translating gives CASSETRVRQETQYF.